This TCR beta chain derives from a study of CD8 T cells in Susac syndrome. After extraction with the RNeasy kit, roughly 0.45 to 1 ug of the RNA was reverse transcribed using random hexamers. TCRdb recomputed calls from the immunoSEQ multiplex PCR reads with MiXCR, one row per CDR3 protein. The sample has some 130,000 distinct CDR3 sequences; roughly 94% are singletons. With V trimmed by 4 bases and J by 2 bases, 6 bases remained unmatched. CDR3 length: 14 amino acids. Germline CDR1 is SGHRS and CDR2 is YFSETQ. The origin of this receptor is a human donor with multiple sclerosis. Input material: CD4+ T cells from PBMCs. The chain couples TRBV5-1 to TRBJ2-7, with 7 bases aligning to TRBD2. This CDR3 is CASSLRSGPYEQYF. DNA of the CDR3: TGCGCCAGCAGCCTGCGTAGCGGGCCCTACGAGCAGTACTTC.